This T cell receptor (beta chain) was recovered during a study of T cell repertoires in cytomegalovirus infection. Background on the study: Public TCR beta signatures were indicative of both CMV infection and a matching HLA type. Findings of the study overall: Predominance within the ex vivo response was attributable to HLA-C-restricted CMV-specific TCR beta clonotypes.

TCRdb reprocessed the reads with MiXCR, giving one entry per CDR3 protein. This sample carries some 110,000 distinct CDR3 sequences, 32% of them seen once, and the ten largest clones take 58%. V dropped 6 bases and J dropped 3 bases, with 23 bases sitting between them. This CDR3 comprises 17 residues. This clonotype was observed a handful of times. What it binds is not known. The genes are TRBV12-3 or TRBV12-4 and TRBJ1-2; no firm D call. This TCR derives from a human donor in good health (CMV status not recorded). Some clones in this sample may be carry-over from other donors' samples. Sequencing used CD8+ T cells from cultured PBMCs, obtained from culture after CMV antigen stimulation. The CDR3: CASSAPRDELVDYGYTF. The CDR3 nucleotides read TGTGCCAGCAGCGCCCCGAGGGATGAGCTAGTTGACTATGGCTACACCTTC.